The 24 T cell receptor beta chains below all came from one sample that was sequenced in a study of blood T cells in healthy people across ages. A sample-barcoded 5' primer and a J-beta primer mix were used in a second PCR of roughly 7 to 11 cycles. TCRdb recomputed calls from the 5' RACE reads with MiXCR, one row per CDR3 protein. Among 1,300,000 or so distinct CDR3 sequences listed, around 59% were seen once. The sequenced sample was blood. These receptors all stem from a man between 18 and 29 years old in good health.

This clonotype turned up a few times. The CDR3 DNA follows: TGTGCCACCATGACTAGCGGGGGGGCAAGTCACGAGCAGTACTTC. Encoded protein: CATMTSGGASHEQYF. V usage is TRBV10-3 and J usage is TRBJ2-4; 14 nucleotides align to TRBD2. The J call may be faulty, since TRBJ2-7 better matches the DNA end. The CDR3 contains 15 residues. Germline CDR1 ENHRY, CDR2 SYGVKD.

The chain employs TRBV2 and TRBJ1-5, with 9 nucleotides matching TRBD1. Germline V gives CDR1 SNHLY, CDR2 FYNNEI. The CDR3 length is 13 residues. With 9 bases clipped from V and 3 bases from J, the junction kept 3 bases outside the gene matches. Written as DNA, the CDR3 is TGTGCCAGAGGGACAGGGAACAATCAGCCCCAGCATTTT. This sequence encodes CARGTGNNQPQHF. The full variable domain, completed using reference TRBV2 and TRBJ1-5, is EPEVTQTPSHQVTQMGQEVILRCVPISNHLYFYWYRQILGQKVEFLVSFYNNEISEKSEIFDDQFSVERPDGSNFTLKIRSTKLEDSAMYFCARGTGNNQPQHFGDGTRLSIL.

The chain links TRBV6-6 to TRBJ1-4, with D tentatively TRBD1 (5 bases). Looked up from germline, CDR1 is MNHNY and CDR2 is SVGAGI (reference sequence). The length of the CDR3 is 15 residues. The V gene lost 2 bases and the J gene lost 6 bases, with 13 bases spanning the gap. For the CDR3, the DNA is TGTGCCAGCAGTTACCGGGACTGGGGGGATGAAAAACTGTTTTTT. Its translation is CASSYRDWGDEKLFF.

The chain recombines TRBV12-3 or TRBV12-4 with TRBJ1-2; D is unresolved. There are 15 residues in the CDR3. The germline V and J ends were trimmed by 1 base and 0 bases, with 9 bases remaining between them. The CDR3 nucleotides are TGTGCCAGCAGTTTAGGGACCTCTACTAACTATGGCTACACCTTC. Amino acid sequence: CASSLGTSTNYGYTF.

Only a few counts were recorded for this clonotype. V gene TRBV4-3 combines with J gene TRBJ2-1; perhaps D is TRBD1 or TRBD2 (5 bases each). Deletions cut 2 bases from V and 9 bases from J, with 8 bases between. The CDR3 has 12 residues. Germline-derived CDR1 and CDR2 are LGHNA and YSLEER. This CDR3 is CASSQTGTEQFF. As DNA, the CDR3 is TGCGCCAGCAGCCAAACCGGGACTGAGCAGTTCTTC.

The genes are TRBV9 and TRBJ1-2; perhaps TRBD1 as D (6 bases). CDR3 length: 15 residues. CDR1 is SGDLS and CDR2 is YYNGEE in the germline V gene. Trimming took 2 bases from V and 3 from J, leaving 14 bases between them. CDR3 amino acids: CASSVGATAHYGYTF. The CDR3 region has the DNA TGTGCCAGCAGCGTGGGGGCCACAGCACACTATGGCTACACCTTC.

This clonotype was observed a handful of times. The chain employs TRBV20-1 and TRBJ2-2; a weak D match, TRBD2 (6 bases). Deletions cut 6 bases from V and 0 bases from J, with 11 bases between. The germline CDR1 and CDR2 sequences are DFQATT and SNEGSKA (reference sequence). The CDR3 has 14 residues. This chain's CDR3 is CSAGSGANTGELFF. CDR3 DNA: TGCAGTGCGGGTAGCGGAGCGAACACCGGGGAGCTGTTTTTT.

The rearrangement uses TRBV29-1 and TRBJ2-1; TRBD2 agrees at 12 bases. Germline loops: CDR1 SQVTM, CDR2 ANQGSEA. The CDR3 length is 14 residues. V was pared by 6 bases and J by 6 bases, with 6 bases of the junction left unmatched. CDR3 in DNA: TGCAGCGTGACCCGGACTAGCGGGGTCAATGAGCAGTTCTTC. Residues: CSVTRTSGVNEQFF.

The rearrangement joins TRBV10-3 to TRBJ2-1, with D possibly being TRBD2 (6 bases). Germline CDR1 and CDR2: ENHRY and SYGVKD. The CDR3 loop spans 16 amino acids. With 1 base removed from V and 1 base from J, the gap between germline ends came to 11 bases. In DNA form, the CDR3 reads TGTGCCATCAGTGAGTTGGGGGGTTCGTCCTACAATGAGCAGTTCTTC. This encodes CAISELGGSSYNEQFF.

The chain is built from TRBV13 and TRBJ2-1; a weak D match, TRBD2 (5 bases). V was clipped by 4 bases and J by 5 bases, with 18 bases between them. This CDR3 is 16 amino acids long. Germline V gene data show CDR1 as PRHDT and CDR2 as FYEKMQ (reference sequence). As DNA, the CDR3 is TGTGCCAGCAGCTCTGCCGGTGGCGGGTCTAACAATGAGCAGTTCTTC. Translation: CASSSAGGGSNNEQFF.

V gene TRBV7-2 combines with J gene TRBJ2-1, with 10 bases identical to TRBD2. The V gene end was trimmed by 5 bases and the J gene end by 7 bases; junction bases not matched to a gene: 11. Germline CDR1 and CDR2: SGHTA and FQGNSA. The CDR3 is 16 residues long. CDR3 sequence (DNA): TGTGCCAGCAGCGAAGCCAGCGGGAGGGGATATAATGAGCAGTTCTTC. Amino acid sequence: CASSEASGRGYNEQFF.

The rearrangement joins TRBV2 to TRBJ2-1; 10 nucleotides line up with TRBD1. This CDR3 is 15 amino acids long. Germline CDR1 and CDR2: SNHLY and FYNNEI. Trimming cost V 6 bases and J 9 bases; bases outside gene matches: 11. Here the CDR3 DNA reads TGTGCCAGCAGGACGGGACAGGGGATTTGGGGTGAGCAGTTCTTC. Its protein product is CASRTGQGIWGEQFF.

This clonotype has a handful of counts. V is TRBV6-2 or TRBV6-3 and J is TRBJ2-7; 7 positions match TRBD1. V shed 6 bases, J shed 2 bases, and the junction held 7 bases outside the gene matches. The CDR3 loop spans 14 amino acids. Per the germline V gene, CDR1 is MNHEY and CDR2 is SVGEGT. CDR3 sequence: CASSLLGQAYEQYF. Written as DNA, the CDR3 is TGTGCCAGCAGCCTACTAGGACAGGCCTACGAGCAGTACTTC.

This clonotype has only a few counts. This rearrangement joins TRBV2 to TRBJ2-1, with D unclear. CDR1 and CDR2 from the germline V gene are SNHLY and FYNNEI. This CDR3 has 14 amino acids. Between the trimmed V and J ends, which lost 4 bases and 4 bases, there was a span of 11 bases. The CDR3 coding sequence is TGTGCCAGCAGTGGGAGTCTTACATACAATGAGCAGTTCTTC. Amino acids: CASSGSLTYNEQFF. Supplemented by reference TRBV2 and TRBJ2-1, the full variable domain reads EPEVTQTPSHQVTQMGQEVILRCVPISNHLYFYWYRQILGQKVEFLVSFYNNEISEKSEIFDDQFSVERPDGSNFTLKIRSTKLEDSAMYFCASSGSLTYNEQFFGPGTRLTVL.

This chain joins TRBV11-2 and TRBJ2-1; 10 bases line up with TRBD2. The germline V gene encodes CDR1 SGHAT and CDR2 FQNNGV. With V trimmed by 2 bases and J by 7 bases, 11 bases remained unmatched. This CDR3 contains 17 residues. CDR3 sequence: CASSLSVSSGSWNEQFF. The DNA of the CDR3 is TGTGCCAGCAGCTTAAGTGTGTCTAGCGGGAGTTGGAATGAGCAGTTCTTC. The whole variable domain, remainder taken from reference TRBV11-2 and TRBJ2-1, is EAGVAQSPRYKIIEKRQSVAFWCNPISGHATLYWYQQILGQGPKLLIQFQNNGVVDDSQLPKDRFSAERLKGVDSTLKIQPAKLEDSAVYLCASSLSVSSGSWNEQFFGPGTRLTVL.

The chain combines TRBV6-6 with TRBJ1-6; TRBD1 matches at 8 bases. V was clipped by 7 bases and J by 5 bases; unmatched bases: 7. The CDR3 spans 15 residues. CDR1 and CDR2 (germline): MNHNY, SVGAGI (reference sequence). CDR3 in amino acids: CASTPQGVDNSPLHF. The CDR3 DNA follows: TGTGCCAGCACCCCACAGGGGGTTGATAATTCACCCCTCCACTTT.

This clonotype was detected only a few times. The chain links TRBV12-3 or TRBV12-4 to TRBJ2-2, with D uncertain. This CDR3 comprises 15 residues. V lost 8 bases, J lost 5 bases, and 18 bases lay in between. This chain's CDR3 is CASCSRIQRTGELFF. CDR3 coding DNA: TGTGCCAGCTGTTCTCGGATACAGAGAACCGGGGAGCTGTTTTTT.

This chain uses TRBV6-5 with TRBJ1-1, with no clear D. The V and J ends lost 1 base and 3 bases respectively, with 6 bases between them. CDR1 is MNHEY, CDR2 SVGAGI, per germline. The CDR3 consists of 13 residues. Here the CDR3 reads CASSYLKDTEAFF. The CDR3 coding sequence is TGTGCCAGCAGTTACTTAAAGGACACTGAAGCTTTCTTT.

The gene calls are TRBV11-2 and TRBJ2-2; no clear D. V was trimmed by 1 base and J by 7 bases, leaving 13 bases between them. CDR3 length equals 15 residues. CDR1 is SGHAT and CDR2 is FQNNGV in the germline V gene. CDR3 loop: CASSLVTGAIGELFF. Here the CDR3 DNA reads TGTGCCAGCAGCTTAGTGACCGGAGCTATCGGGGAGCTGTTTTTT. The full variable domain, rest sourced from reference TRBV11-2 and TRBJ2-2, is EAGVAQSPRYKIIEKRQSVAFWCNPISGHATLYWYQQILGQGPKLLIQFQNNGVVDDSQLPKDRFSAERLKGVDSTLKIQPAKLEDSAVYLCASSLVTGAIGELFFGEGSRLTVL.

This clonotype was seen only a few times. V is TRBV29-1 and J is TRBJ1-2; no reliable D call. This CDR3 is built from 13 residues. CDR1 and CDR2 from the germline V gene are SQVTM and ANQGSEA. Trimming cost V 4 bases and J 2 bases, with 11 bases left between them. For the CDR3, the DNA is TGCAGCGTTGTGTCGAACACAAACTATGGCTACACCTTC. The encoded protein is CSVVSNTNYGYTF. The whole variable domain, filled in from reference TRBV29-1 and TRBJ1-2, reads SAVISQKPSRDICQRGTSLTIQCQVDSQVTMMFWYRQQPGQSLTLIATANQGSEATYESGFVIDKFPISRPNLTFSTLTVSNMSPEDSSIYLCSVVSNTNYGYTFGSGTRLTVV.

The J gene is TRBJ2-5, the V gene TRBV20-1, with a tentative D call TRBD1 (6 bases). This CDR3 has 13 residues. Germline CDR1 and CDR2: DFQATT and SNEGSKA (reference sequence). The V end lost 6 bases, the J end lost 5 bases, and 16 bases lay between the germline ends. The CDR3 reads CSAEGHLSETQYF. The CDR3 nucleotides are TGCAGTGCCGAGGGACACTTAAGTGAGACCCAGTACTTC.

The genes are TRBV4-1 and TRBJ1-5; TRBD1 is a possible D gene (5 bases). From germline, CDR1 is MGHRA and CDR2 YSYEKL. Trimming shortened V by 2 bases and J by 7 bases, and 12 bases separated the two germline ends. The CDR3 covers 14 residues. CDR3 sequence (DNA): TGCGCCAGCAGCCAACTCCAGGGATCCCAGCCCCAGCATTTT. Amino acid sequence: CASSQLQGSQPQHF.

In DNA form, the CDR3 reads TGTGCCAGCAGTTTGTTTCAGGGGGATGGCTACACCTTC. This sequence encodes CASSLFQGDGYTF. This rearrangement joins TRBV12-3 or TRBV12-4 to TRBJ1-2, with 7 bases matching TRBD1. The CDR3 spans 13 residues. V was pared by 3 bases and J by 6 bases, with 4 bases of the junction left unmatched.

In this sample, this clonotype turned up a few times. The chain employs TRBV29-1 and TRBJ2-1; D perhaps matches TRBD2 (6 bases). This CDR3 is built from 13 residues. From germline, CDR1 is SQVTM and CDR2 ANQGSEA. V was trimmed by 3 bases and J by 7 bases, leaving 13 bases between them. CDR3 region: CSVEASVGNEQFF. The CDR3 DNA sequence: TGCAGCGTTGAGGCTAGCGTGGGAAATGAGCAGTTCTTC.